This TCR beta chain was captured in a study of naive and memory T cell subsets. Regarding the study as a whole: Between naive and memory subsets, TCR abundance power law exponents differed. A few larger clonotypes appeared in naive repertoires, especially CD8, possibly memory cells re-expressing CD45RA.

This clonotype was detected many times. The antigen is undetermined. Two oligonucleotides, mixed equimolar, formed the beta constant-region primer covering TRBC1 and TRBC2. Ligated cDNA was amplified by four rounds of PCR with nested alpha and beta constant-region primers and SP2. TCRdb recomputed calls from the UMI-ligation and nested PCR reads with MiXCR, one row per CDR3 protein. The sample consists of roughly 150,000 distinct CDR3 sequences, about 23% of them appearing once. The germline V gene encodes CDR1 SGDLS and CDR2 YYNGEE. V lost 0 bases and J 9 bases, leaving 16 bases between the germline ends. This CDR3 contains 14 residues. Overnight CMV lysate stimulation of fresh PBMCs defined donor CMV status by CD4+ IFNgamma. After CD4 positive bead selection, the CD4-negative fraction gave CD8 T cells.

The TCR originated in a human donor in good health. V gene TRBV9 combines with J gene TRBJ2-7, with D possibly being TRBD1 (6 bases). Sequencing used naive CD4+ T cells from blood. The CDR3 sequence: CASSVDQGYSGQYF. For the CDR3, the DNA is TGTGCCAGCAGCGTAGATCAGGGGTACTCGGGGCAGTACTTC.